This paragraph covers one T cell receptor beta chain sequence. The data originate from a study of blood T cell repertoires in COVID-19. Turning to the study itself: Spain, Italy and the United States supplied samples that represented acute and convalescent COVID-19. PBMCs, B-cell-depleted T cells, or T cells provided the cDNA or gDNA that made up the material.

In the authors' methods: Estimates of nucleated cell counts were drawn from the amplification of reference gene primers. Repertoires were generated with immunoSEQ multiplex PCR, while TCRdb's copy carries only in-frame clones and drops some. That table supplies the V and J calls and clone size; D and trimming were determined from the DNA. The sample gives approximately 50,000 clones, about 86% of which show up once; 4% is in the top ten. Trimming took 5 bases from V and 1 from J; bases not matched to a gene: 12. Germline CDR1 MNHEY, CDR2 SMNVEV (reference sequence). The CDR3 covers 17 residues. This TCR was recovered from a middle-aged man with acute or convalescent COVID-19. Sequenced input: peripheral blood. The J gene is TRBJ1-1, the V gene TRBV27, with 8 bases fitting TRBD1. CDR3 sequence (DNA): TGTGCCAGCAGTGGTACCGGACAGGGTTGGGGGAACACTGAAGCTTTCTTT. This gives the protein CASSGTGQGWGNTEAFF.